This T cell receptor beta chain appears in the sequencing data of a study of post-analysis software for immune sequencing data. Points on this clonotype: Its matching antigen is unknown.

Overall study findings and caveats: A handful of TRBV segments, including TRBV5-6, TRBV5-1 and TRBV20-1, were more frequent in patients than controls.

This CDR3 is 14 amino acids long. CDR1 is SQVTM, CDR2 ANQGSEA, per germline. V was clipped by 5 bases and J by 6 bases; unmatched bases: 10. Unique molecular identifiers tagged the TCR beta cDNA libraries. TCRdb analysed the PCR reads with MiXCR anew, one entry per CDR3 protein. The table records hundreds of thousands of distinct CDR3 sequences, about 50% of them present only once. Sequencing was done on a sample of blood. The TCR comes from a girl between 5 and 17 years old with multiple sclerosis. The chain joins TRBV29-1 to TRBJ2-1, with 7 bases that match TRBD1. CDR3 nucleotides: TGCAGCGTTCCTACAGGGGTGGTTGGCAATGAGCAGTTCTTC. Translated, it gives CSVPTGVVGNEQFF.